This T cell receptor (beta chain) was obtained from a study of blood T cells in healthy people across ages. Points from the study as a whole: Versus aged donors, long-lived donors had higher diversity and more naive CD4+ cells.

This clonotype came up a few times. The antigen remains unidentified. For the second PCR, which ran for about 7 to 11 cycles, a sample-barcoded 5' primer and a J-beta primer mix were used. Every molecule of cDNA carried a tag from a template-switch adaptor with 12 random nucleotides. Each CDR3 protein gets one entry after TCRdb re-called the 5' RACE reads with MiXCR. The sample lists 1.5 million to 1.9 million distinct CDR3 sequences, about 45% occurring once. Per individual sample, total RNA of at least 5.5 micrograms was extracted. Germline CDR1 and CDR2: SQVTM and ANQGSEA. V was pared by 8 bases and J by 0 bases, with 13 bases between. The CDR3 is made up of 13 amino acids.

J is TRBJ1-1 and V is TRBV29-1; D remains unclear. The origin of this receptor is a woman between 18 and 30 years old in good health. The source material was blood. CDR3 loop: CSLDTTMNTEAFF. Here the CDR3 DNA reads TGCAGCCTCGACACCACGATGAACACTGAAGCTTTCTTT.